The 19 T cell receptor beta chains below all came from one sample that was sequenced in a study of blood T cell repertoires in COVID-19. Using immunoSEQ multiplex PCR, the repertoire was profiled, and TCRdb retains in-frame clones only, with some absent. In the table there are 90,000 to 150,000 clones, 65% to 90% of which are singletons. Sequenced material: peripheral blood. The receptor set was obtained from a man aged 80 or over with acute or convalescent COVID-19.

The genes are TRBV9 and TRBJ2-3, with D maybe TRBD2 (6 bases). Trimming removed 0 bases from V and 1 base from J, with 12 bases in between. Per germline, CDR1 SGDLS and CDR2 YYNGEE. The CDR3 is 16 residues long. Here the CDR3 DNA reads TGTGCCAGCAGCGTAGCCCGTGGCGGGGGCACAGATACGCAGTATTTT. This gives the protein CASSVARGGGTDTQYF.

The CDR3 DNA follows: TGTGCCAGCACTTGGCCGGGAGGGAGAGAGACCCAGTACTTC. Its protein is CASTWPGGRETQYF. This chain uses TRBV28 with TRBJ2-5, with 8 bases identical to TRBD2. Germline loops: CDR1 MDHEN, CDR2 SYDVKM. Unmatched junction bases numbered 8, after V lost 7 bases and J lost 4 bases. The CDR3 is made up of 14 amino acids.

The J gene is TRBJ2-1, the V gene TRBV28, with TRBD2 matching 11 bases. The CDR3 runs to 17 residues. With 3 bases clipped from V and 8 bases from J, the junction kept 12 bases outside the gene matches. Germline V CDR1 and CDR2: MDHEN, SYDVKM. In DNA form, the CDR3 reads TGTGCCAGCAGTTTCCCCCTACTAGCGGGAGAGTTTGATGAGCAGTTCTTC. It encodes CASSFPLLAGEFDEQFF.

The genes are TRBV9 and TRBJ1-2; D gene uncertain. Germline V gene lookup returns CDR1 SGDLS and CDR2 YYNGEE. CDR3 size: 14 residues. V lost 0 bases to trimming and J lost 2 bases, with 8 bases between them. CDR3 amino acids: CASSVAPENYGYTF. The CDR3 DNA reads TGTGCCAGCAGCGTAGCTCCAGAAAACTATGGCTACACCTTC.

The chain joins TRBV18 to TRBJ1-2; 8 nucleotides match TRBD1. From germline, CDR1 is KGHSH and CDR2 LQKENI. The CDR3 has 18 residues. Trimming took 1 base from V and 0 from J; bases not matched to a gene: 10. CDR3 DNA: TGTGCCAGCTCACCACTTAGGACAGGGAATTTATCTAACTATGGCTACACCTTC. Its protein is CASSPLRTGNLSNYGYTF.

The chain combines TRBV5-1 with TRBJ2-1; possibly TRBD2 for D (6 bases). Germline V gene lookup returns CDR1 SGHRS and CDR2 YFSETQ. The CDR3 extends over 11 amino acids. Trimming pared 5 bases from V and 9 bases from J, leaving 9 bases between. The chain's CDR3 is CASRNGGEQFF. CDR3 DNA sequence: TGCGCCAGCAGGAACGGGGGTGAGCAGTTCTTC.

V gene TRBV19 combines with J gene TRBJ1-2; D is uncertain. CDR1 LNHDA and CDR2 SQIVND come from the germline V gene (reference sequence). The CDR3 is 15 residues long. V dropped 3 bases and J dropped 2 bases, with 13 bases sitting between them. CDR3 DNA: TGTGCCAGTAGTATCGTCAATGGGCAGAACTATGGCTACACCTTC. This gives the protein CASSIVNGQNYGYTF.

The V call is TRBV24-1, the J call TRBJ2-3; unclear D gene. This CDR3 comprises 12 residues. V gave up 7 bases and J gave up 3 bases, with 7 bases separating them. Germline loops: CDR1 KGHDR, CDR2 SFDVKD. The DNA for the CDR3 is TGTGCCACCAGCGCCTATACAGATACGCAGTATTTT. Amino acid sequence: CATSAYTDTQYF.

The chain recombines TRBV3-1 (or the pseudogene TRBV3-2) with TRBJ1-1, with D unclear. Trimming pared 1 base from V and 4 bases from J, leaving 13 bases between. CDR3 length equals 15 residues. Germline loops: CDR1 LGHDT, CDR2 YNNKEL (reference sequence). Here the CDR3 reads CASSQVGRPSTEAFF. The CDR3 DNA follows: TGTGCCAGCAGCCAAGTCGGCAGGCCTTCCACTGAAGCTTTCTTT.

This clone came up a few times. This chain links TRBV6-2 or TRBV6-3 with TRBJ1-6; a possible D gene is TRBD1 (5 bases). Trimming left V 6 bases short and J 6 bases short, with 9 bases between. The germline gives CDR1 MNHEY, CDR2 SVGEGT. The CDR3 spans 13 residues. The CDR3 coding sequence is TGTGCCAGCAGCCCGGGGCCTAATTCACCCCTCCACTTT. Amino acids: CASSPGPNSPLHF.

The V and J genes are TRBV3-1 (or the pseudogene TRBV3-2) and TRBJ2-7; 7 positions agree with TRBD1. The germline CDR1 and CDR2 sequences are LGHDT and YNNKEL (reference sequence). J lost 1 base, V lost 5 bases, and 5 bases had no gene match. The CDR3 sequence is 14 residues long. The CDR3 DNA is TGTGCCAGCAGCTCCGGGACAGCGTCCTACGAGCAGTACTTC. Translating it yields CASSSGTASYEQYF.

The genes are TRBV10-1 and TRBJ2-3; 8 positions match TRBD2. Germline V gene lookup returns CDR1 WNHNN and CDR2 SYGVQD (reference sequence). With V trimmed by 4 bases and J by 5 bases, 5 bases remained unmatched. This CDR3 comprises 14 residues. Here the CDR3 DNA reads TGCGCCAGCAGTGGGAGCGGGGGAGGAGATACGCAGTATTTT. Amino acid sequence: CASSGSGGGDTQYF.

The rearrangement uses TRBV5-5 and TRBJ1-1; a weak D match, TRBD1 (5 bases). The CDR3 totals 14 residues. Deletions cut 2 bases from V and 4 bases from J, with 12 bases between. The germline V gene has CDR1 SGHKS and CDR2 YYEKEE (reference sequence). The CDR3 sequence: CASSFTDSTTEAFF. The CDR3 nucleotides read TGTGCCAGCAGCTTTACAGACAGTACCACTGAAGCTTTCTTT. The variable domain in full, with the rest retrieved from reference TRBV5-5 and TRBJ1-1, is DAGVTQSPTHLIKTRGQQVTLRCSPISGHKSVSWYQQVLGQGPQFIFQYYEKEERGRGNFPDRFSARQFPNYSSELNVNALLLGDSALYLCASSFTDSTTEAFFGQGTRLTVV.

V gene TRBV19 combines with J gene TRBJ1-1; D gene unclear. V lost 5 bases to trimming and J lost 0 bases, with 13 bases between them. Germline V gene sequence: CDR1 LNHDA, CDR2 SQIVND (reference sequence). CDR3 length: 15 residues. The CDR3 sequence is CASSDLARVNTEAFF. As DNA, the CDR3 is TGTGCCAGTAGTGACTTGGCGAGGGTGAACACTGAAGCTTTCTTT.

The chain couples TRBV11-2 to TRBJ1-1; no definite D call. Germline CDR1 SGHAT, CDR2 FQNNGV. The CDR3 is made up of 13 amino acids. V was cut by 6 bases and J by 1 base, with 9 bases left in between. The CDR3: CASRLAENTEAFF. DNA of the CDR3: TGTGCCAGCAGGCTGGCGGAGAACACTGAAGCTTTCTTT.

The chain has TRBV5-1 and TRBJ1-4; tentatively, D is TRBD1 (6 bases). The V and J ends lost 3 bases and 7 bases respectively, with 16 bases between them. The CDR3 spans 15 residues. CDR1 and CDR2 from the germline V gene are SGHRS and YFSETQ. The CDR3 reads CASSSSGQGSEKLFF. CDR3 bases: TGCGCCAGCAGCTCCAGTGGGCAGGGGAGTGAAAAACTGTTTTTT.

In the case of this clone: This same CDR3 is encoded by further DNA sequences in the sample. The chain employs TRBV10-3 and TRBJ1-5; 7 bases align to TRBD1. Germline V gene sequence: CDR1 ENHRY, CDR2 SYGVKD. V shed 2 bases, J shed 0 bases, and the junction held 1 base outside the gene matches. The CDR3 has 15 residues. Here the CDR3 reads CAISEGQDSNQPQHF. Here the CDR3 DNA reads TGTGCCATCAGTGAGGGACAGGATAGCAATCAGCCCCAGCATTTT.

The chain links TRBV7-2 to TRBJ2-2, with TRBD2 matching 13 bases. The CDR3 has 16 amino acids. After removal of 5 bases from V and 5 bases from J, the junction contained 5 bases not matched to a gene. Germline assignment: CDR1 SGHTA and CDR2 FQGNSA. The CDR3 region has the DNA TGTGCCAGCAGCCTTCGGACTAGCGGGGGAACCGGGGAGCTGTTTTTT. Protein product: CASSLRTSGGTGELFF.

The gene calls are TRBV3-1 (or the pseudogene TRBV3-2) and TRBJ2-2, with 7 positions matching TRBD1. CDR3 length: 15 amino acids. The germline gives CDR1 LGHDT, CDR2 YNNKEL (reference sequence). V was clipped by 2 bases and J by 6 bases; unmatched bases: 6. The CDR3 protein is CASSQTTGMSGELFF. The CDR3 bases are TGTGCCAGCAGCCAAACGACAGGGATGTCCGGGGAGCTGTTTTTT.